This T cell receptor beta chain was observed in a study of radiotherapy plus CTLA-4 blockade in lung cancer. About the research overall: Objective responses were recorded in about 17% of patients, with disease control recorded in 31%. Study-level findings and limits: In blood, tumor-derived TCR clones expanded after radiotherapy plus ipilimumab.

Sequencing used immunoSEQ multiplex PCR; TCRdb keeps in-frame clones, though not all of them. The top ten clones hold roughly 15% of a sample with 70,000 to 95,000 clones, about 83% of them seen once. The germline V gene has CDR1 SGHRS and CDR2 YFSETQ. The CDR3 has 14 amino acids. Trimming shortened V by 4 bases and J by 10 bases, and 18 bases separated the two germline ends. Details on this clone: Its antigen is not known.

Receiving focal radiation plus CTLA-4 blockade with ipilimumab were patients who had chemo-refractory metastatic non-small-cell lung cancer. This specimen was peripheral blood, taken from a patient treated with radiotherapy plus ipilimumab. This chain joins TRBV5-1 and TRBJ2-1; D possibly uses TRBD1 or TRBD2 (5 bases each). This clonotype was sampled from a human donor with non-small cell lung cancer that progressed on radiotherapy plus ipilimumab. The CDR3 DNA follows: TGCGCCAGCAGCCAGATATCCGGGACCGAGGAGCAGTTCTTC. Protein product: CASSQISGTEEQFF.